The entry that follows covers one TCR beta chain sequence. The sample is drawn from a study of CD8 T cells in Susac syndrome. The authors reverse transcribed 0.5 to 1 ug RNA with random hexamers. Across 54 Vbeta and 13 Jbeta, TCR beta CDR3 was amplified with immunoSEQ multiplex PCR. TCRdb re-called the immunoSEQ multiplex PCR reads through MiXCR, storing one row per CDR3 protein. The sample shows under 350,000 distinct CDR3 sequences, 90% to 95% of them seen only once. Unmatched junction bases numbered 13, after V lost 7 bases and J lost 2 bases. The CDR3 has 19 amino acids. The germline V gene encodes CDR1 LNHDA and CDR2 SQIVND (reference sequence).

J is TRBJ2-6 and V is TRBV19; 11 bases agree with TRBD2. The sequence was obtained from a human donor with multiple sclerosis. The sample taken for sequencing was CD4+ T cells from PBMCs. Written as DNA, the CDR3 is TGTGCCAGTAACAACCCAGGACTAGCGGGCCCACCTGGGGCCAACGTCCTGACTTTC. This translates into CASNNPGLAGPPGANVLTF.